What follows are 26 T cell receptor beta chains derived from one specimen sequenced in a study of PD-L1 blockade in urothelial cancer. TCRdb's copy holds only in-frame clones and misses some; the assay was immunoSEQ multiplex PCR. The data show around 50,000 clones, with roughly 84% seen just once and around 1.9% held by the top ten. Sample time point: peripheral blood 6 weeks after treatment start. The starting material was PBMCs, obtained around atezolizumab (anti-PD-L1) treatment. The receptors come from a man in his forties or fifties with urothelial cancer.

The rearrangement links TRBV5-1 to TRBJ2-1; 11 bases align to TRBD2. The CDR3 loop spans 15 amino acids. CDR1 SGHRS and CDR2 YFSETQ come from the germline V gene. V shed 5 bases, J shed 7 bases, and the junction held 8 bases outside the gene matches. CDR3 sequence: CASSTVAGGLNEQFF. The CDR3 coding sequence is TGCGCCAGCAGTACCGTAGCGGGGGGGCTAAATGAGCAGTTCTTC.

The J gene is TRBJ1-2, the V gene TRBV14; perhaps TRBD1 as D (6 bases). The CDR3 has 14 residues. Trimming pared 4 bases from V and 6 bases from J, leaving 15 bases between. Germline lookup yields CDR1 SGHDN and CDR2 FVKESK. The CDR3 bases are TGTGCCAGCAGCCTCCAAACAGGGAGAGATGGCTACACCTTC. Its protein product is CASSLQTGRDGYTF.

This chain connects TRBV9 to TRBJ1-6, with D hard to call. CDR3 length equals 16 residues. The V and J ends lost 4 bases and 2 bases respectively, with 13 bases between them. Germline assignment: CDR1 SGDLS and CDR2 YYNGEE. In DNA form, the CDR3 reads TGTGCCAGCAGCCGTAGAGAGGCTCCCTATAATTCACCCCTCCACTTT. Its translation: CASSRREAPYNSPLHF.

This clone was seen more than once but under ten times. This chain uses TRBV30 with TRBJ2-7; 7 bases align to TRBD2. The V gene's germline CDR1 is GTSNPN and CDR2 SVGIG (reference sequence). This CDR3 is built from 13 residues. V was pared by 3 bases and J by 0 bases, with 2 bases of the junction left unmatched. Written as DNA, the CDR3 is TGTGCCTGGAGCCGGGACTACTCCTACGAGCAGTACTTC. It yields the protein CAWSRDYSYEQYF.

The genes are TRBV29-1 and TRBJ2-3, with 7 bases fitting TRBD2. Germline loops: CDR1 SQVTM, CDR2 ANQGSEA. The CDR3 loop spans 14 amino acids. The J segment lost 2 bases and the V segment lost 8 bases, leaving 10 bases of the junction unmatched. Written as DNA, the CDR3 is TGCAGCCTTACCGGGACTATGAACACAGATACGCAGTATTTT. Amino acid sequence: CSLTGTMNTDTQYF.

The rearrangement uses TRBV10-3 and TRBJ1-5; possibly TRBD1 for D (6 bases). V gave up 4 bases and J gave up 0 bases, with 19 bases separating them. The CDR3 runs to 18 residues. The germline gives CDR1 ENHRY, CDR2 SYGVKD. CDR3 in DNA: TGTGCCATCAGTGCCGGGACACCCCGAAGGGATAGCAATCAGCCCCAGCATTTT. Amino acids: CAISAGTPRRDSNQPQHF.

This clone was counted a single time. CDR3 bases: TGCGCCAGCAGCCCCGCGACCTACGAGCAGTACTTC. It translates to CASSPATYEQYF. This sequence joins TRBV5-1 and TRBJ2-7, with no clear D. Between the trimmed V and J ends, which lost 4 bases and 2 bases, there was a span of 7 bases. The germline V gene encodes CDR1 SGHRS and CDR2 YFSETQ. The CDR3 is 12 residues long. Using reference TRBV5-1 and TRBJ2-7 for the parts outside the CDR3, the full variable domain is KAGVTQTPRYLIKTRGQQVTLSCSPISGHRSVSWYQQTPGQGLQFLFEYFSETQRNKGNFPGRFSGRQFSNSRSEMNVSTLELGDSALYLCASSPATYEQYFGPGTRLTVT.

This sequence joins TRBV2 and TRBJ1-2; the D is unclear. The CDR3 is made up of 13 amino acids. Trimming took off 8 bases at V and 3 bases at J, with 13 bases between the two ends. CDR1 SNHLY and CDR2 FYNNEI come from the germline V gene. Here the CDR3 reads CASPHGTDYGYTF. CDR3 DNA sequence: TGTGCCAGCCCCCATGGTACTGACTATGGCTACACCTTC.

This clone qualifies as medium-sized (0.01 to 0.1%). The J gene is TRBJ1-5, the V gene TRBV6-1; 8 positions agree with TRBD1. The trim removed 2 bases at V and 6 bases at J, leaving 9 bases unmatched. CDR1 MNHNS and CDR2 SASEGT come from the germline V gene. The CDR3 runs to 16 residues. In DNA, the CDR3 is TGTGCCAGCAGTGAACTCGTCGACAGGGGCGGTCAGCCCCAGCATTTT. As protein: CASSELVDRGGQPQHF.

V gene TRBV4-2 combines with J gene TRBJ1-5; tentatively, D is TRBD1 (5 bases). Trimming removed 0 bases at V and 9 bases at J, with 9 bases between. Per the germline V gene, CDR1 is LGHNA and CDR2 is YNFKEQ. The CDR3 has 13 residues. CDR3 sequence: CASSQEGEWPQHF. The CDR3 bases are TGTGCCAGCAGCCAAGAAGGGGAATGGCCCCAGCATTTT.

The V call is TRBV11-2, the J call TRBJ2-1; 12 bases align to TRBD2. Trimming at V came to 7 bases and at J to 6 bases, leaving 7 bases not matched to a gene. The CDR3 has 15 amino acids. In germline, CDR1 is SGHAT, CDR2 FQNNGV. This CDR3 is CASTTLTSGSNEQFF. The CDR3 nucleotides are TGTGCCAGCACCACCTTGACTAGCGGGAGCAATGAGCAGTTCTTC.

The rearrangement joins TRBV4-1 to TRBJ2-5, with 7 bases that match TRBD2. There are 14 residues in the CDR3. Losses at the gene ends were 3 bases for V and 3 bases for J; bases not matched to a gene: 4. Germline CDR1 reads MGHRA; CDR2 reads YSYEKL. The CDR3 spells CASSHGLVKETQYF. The DNA of the CDR3 is TGCGCCAGCAGCCACGGACTAGTTAAAGAGACCCAGTACTTC.

This clone was seen only once. The genes are TRBV6-5 and TRBJ1-1, with D uncertain. CDR3 length: 12 residues. CDR1 MNHEY and CDR2 SVGAGI come from the germline V gene. V was pared by 0 bases and J by 4 bases, with 3 bases between. CDR3: CASSYSSTEAFF. CDR3 nucleotides: TGTGCCAGCAGTTACTCGAGCACTGAAGCTTTCTTT.

The chain's CDR3 is CASSYSSGAYEQYF. The CDR3 bases are TGTGCCAGCAGTTACTCATCCGGAGCATACGAGCAGTACTTC. The J gene is TRBJ2-7, the V gene TRBV6-6, with unresolved D. The V gene's germline CDR1 is MNHNY and CDR2 SVGAGI (reference sequence). This CDR3 region has 14 residues. V was trimmed by 0 bases and J by 4 bases, leaving 10 bases between them.

This chain links TRBV27 with TRBJ1-2, with D unresolved. V was shortened by 2 bases and J by 5 bases, with 9 bases between the two germline ends. CDR1 and CDR2 (germline): MNHEY, SMNVEV (reference sequence). The length of the CDR3 is 13 residues. CDR3 bases: TGTGCCAGCAGTTTAATCCCGGGATATGGCTACACCTTC. This sequence encodes CASSLIPGYGYTF.

V usage is TRBV19 and J usage is TRBJ2-3, with a possible D match to TRBD1 (6 bases). Germline assignment: CDR1 LNHDA and CDR2 SQIVND (reference sequence). Trimming removed 5 bases from V and 2 bases from J, with 11 bases in between. This CDR3 has 14 amino acids. The CDR3 nucleotides read TGTGCCAGTAGTCTGGGGGCCCCCACAGATACGCAGTATTTT. Its translation: CASSLGAPTDTQYF. Full variable domain (missing parts from reference TRBV19 and TRBJ2-3): DGGITQSPKYLFRKEGQNVTLSCEQNLNHDAMYWYRQDPGQGLRLIYYSQIVNDFQKGDIAEGYSVSREKKESFPLTVTSAQKNPTAFYLCASSLGAPTDTQYFGPGTRLTVL.

The genes are TRBV6-1 and TRBJ1-2; unclear D gene. The length of the CDR3 is 15 residues. Trimming left V 8 bases short and J 0 bases short, with 16 bases between. Per germline, CDR1 MNHNS and CDR2 SASEGT. The DNA for the CDR3 is TGTGCCAGCCTTATCTCTACGGGAGCTAACTATGGCTACACCTTC. Translated: CASLISTGANYGYTF.

Here the CDR3 reads CASRQVLNTGELFF. CDR3 bases: TGTGCCAGTAGACAGGTCCTGAACACCGGGGAGCTGTTTTTT. This chain uses TRBV19 with TRBJ2-2; a possible D gene is TRBD1 (5 bases). Germline CDR1 LNHDA, CDR2 SQIVND (reference sequence). This CDR3 contains 14 residues. The V end was cut by 6 bases, the J end by 1 base, with 9 bases between.

The V gene is TRBV7-9, the J gene TRBJ2-5; 9 bases are a match to TRBD1. The germline V gene has CDR1 SEHNR and CDR2 FQNEAQ (reference sequence). The CDR3 totals 16 residues. The junction had 10 bases not matched to a gene; V was cut back by 5 bases and J by 3 bases. CDR3 region: CASSEKDRGLKETQYF. CDR3 coding DNA: TGTGCCAGCAGCGAGAAGGACAGGGGCTTGAAAGAGACCCAGTACTTC.

V gene TRBV28 combines with J gene TRBJ1-5; D is possibly TRBD1 (6 bases). V was shortened by 3 bases and J by 5 bases, with 11 bases between the two germline ends. The CDR3 spans 14 residues. From germline, CDR1 is MDHEN and CDR2 SYDVKM. This chain's CDR3 is CASSFRQGHQPQHF. The DNA of the CDR3 is TGTGCCAGCAGTTTCCGGCAGGGGCATCAGCCCCAGCATTTT.

V usage is TRBV6-5 and J usage is TRBJ2-5, with TRBD2 identical over 14 bases. Germline CDR1 and CDR2: MNHEY and SVGAGI. The CDR3 runs to 14 residues. With 10 bases clipped from V and 3 bases from J, the junction kept 4 bases outside the gene matches. CDR3 residues: CATWTSGGKETQYF. The CDR3 DNA follows: TGTGCCACCTGGACTAGCGGGGGGAAAGAGACCCAGTACTTC.

The V gene is TRBV7-4, the J gene TRBJ2-3; D gene uncertain. CDR3 size: 14 residues. V gave up 3 bases and J gave up 2 bases, with 9 bases separating them. Germline V gene sequence: CDR1 SGHVT, CDR2 SQSDAQ. The CDR3 DNA sequence: TGTGCCAGCAGCTTGGCCCCAATCACAGATACGCAGTATTTT. Translating gives CASSLAPITDTQYF.

The chain joins TRBV2 to TRBJ2-7; tentatively, D is TRBD1 (6 bases). The V gene's germline CDR1 is SNHLY and CDR2 FYNNEI. V lost 4 bases and J 6 bases, leaving 13 bases between the germline ends. This CDR3 contains 13 residues. The CDR3 sequence is CASSAQGPSEQYF. The CDR3 bases are TGTGCCAGCAGTGCCCAGGGGCCCTCCGAGCAGTACTTC.

Regarding this clone: The germline gene is not matched at one end of the junction; a read error may be the cause. The CDR3: CASSLAGGYNEQFF. Written as DNA, the CDR3 is TGTGCCAGCAGCCTAGCGGGGGGCTACAATGAGCAGTTCTTC. The chain has TRBV7-6 and TRBJ2-1; 11 bases map to TRBD2. Germline loops: CDR1 SGHVS, CDR2 FNYEAQ. The CDR3 runs to 14 residues. The variable domain in full, with the rest retrieved from reference TRBV7-6 and TRBJ2-1, is GAGVSQSPRYKVTKRGQDVALRCDPISGHVSLYWYRQALGQGPEFLTYFNYEAQQDKSGLPNDRFSAERPEGSISTLTIQRTEQRDSAMYRCASSLAGGYNEQFFGPGTRLTVL.

The chain combines TRBV7-4 with TRBJ1-4, with TRBD1 matching 10 bases. V lost 1 base, J lost 0 bases, and 5 bases stayed unmatched. CDR1 and CDR2 from the germline V gene are SGHVT and SQSDAQ. CDR3 length: 18 residues. DNA for the CDR3: TGTGCCAGCAGCTTAGGCAGGGGACAGGGGCCAACTAATGAAAAACTGTTTTTT. It codes for CASSLGRGQGPTNEKLFF. The variable domain in full, completed from reference TRBV7-4 and TRBJ1-4, reads GAGVSQSPRYKVAKRGRDVALRCDSISGHVTLYWYRQTLGQGSEVLTYSQSDAQRDKSGRPSGRFSAERPERSVSTLKIQRTEQGDSAVYLCASSLGRGQGPTNEKLFFGSGTQLSVL.

This chain uses TRBV6-4 with TRBJ2-2, with D hard to call. The CDR3 consists of 14 residues. V was pared by 0 bases and J by 6 bases, with 8 bases between. Germline V gene data show CDR1 as MRHNA and CDR2 as SNTAGT. CDR3 DNA: TGTGCCAGCAGTGACTCGACGGGTCCCGGGGAGCTGTTTTTT. This gives the protein CASSDSTGPGELFF.